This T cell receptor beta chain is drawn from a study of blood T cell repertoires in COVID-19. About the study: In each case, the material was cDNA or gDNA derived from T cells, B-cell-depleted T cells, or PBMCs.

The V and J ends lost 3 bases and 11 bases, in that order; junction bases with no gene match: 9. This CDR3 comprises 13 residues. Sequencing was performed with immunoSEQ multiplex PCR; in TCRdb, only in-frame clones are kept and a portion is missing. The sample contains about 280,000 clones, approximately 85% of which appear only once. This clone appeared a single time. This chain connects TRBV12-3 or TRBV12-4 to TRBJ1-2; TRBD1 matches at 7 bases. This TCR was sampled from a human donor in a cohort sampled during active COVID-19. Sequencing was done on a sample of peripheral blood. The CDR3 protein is CASSFAESGGYTF. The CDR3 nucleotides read TGTGCCAGCAGTTTCGCCGAGTCAGGGGGGTACACCTTC.